This passage covers 24 T cell receptor beta chains from one sample sequenced in a study of blood T cells in healthy people across ages. Primed by a sample-barcoded 5' primer and a J-beta primer mix, a second PCR proceeded for 7 to 11 cycles. TCRdb analysed the 5' RACE reads with MiXCR anew, one entry per CDR3 protein. The data show approximately 1.5 million distinct CDR3 sequences, approximately 43% seen once. The material sequenced was blood. The receptors derive from a woman between 18 and 29 years old in good health.

This chain connects TRBV27 to TRBJ2-1; 9 nucleotides align to TRBD2. The end of the DNA aligns better with TRBJ2-7, so the J call may be wrong. This CDR3 spans 15 amino acids. Germline V CDR1 and CDR2: MNHEY, SMNVEV (reference sequence). This CDR3 is CASRVSGSSYNEQYF. In nucleotides, the CDR3 is TGTGCCAGCAGGGTTAGCGGGAGCTCCTACAATGAGCAGTACTTC.

The chain combines TRBV6-2 or TRBV6-3 with TRBJ2-1; D is tentatively TRBD1 or TRBD2 (5 bases each). Germline V CDR1 and CDR2: MNHEY, SVGEGT. V was clipped by 8 bases and J by 2 bases, with 16 bases between them. The CDR3 loop spans 15 amino acids. The CDR3 DNA follows: TGTGCCAGCCTGAGGGGAGCGGCTACCTACAATGAGCAGTTCTTC. This codes for CASLRGAATYNEQFF.

This clonotype turned up a few times. J is TRBJ2-3 and V is TRBV7-9; TRBD2 matches 14 bases. This CDR3 region has 19 residues. Losses at the gene ends were 5 bases for V and 0 bases for J; bases not matched to a gene: 10. Germline V gene data show CDR1 as SEHNR and CDR2 as FQNEAQ (reference sequence). The CDR3 DNA follows: TGTGCCAGCAGCGATACGGGACTAGCGGGAGTTAGGAGCACAGATACGCAGTATTTT. Translating it yields CASSDTGLAGVRSTDTQYF.

The chain couples TRBV30 to TRBJ2-5, with D maybe TRBD1 (5 bases). The CDR3 covers 12 residues. The V gene's germline CDR1 is GTSNPN and CDR2 SVGIG (reference sequence). Trimming removed 4 bases from V and 2 bases from J, with 8 bases in between. The CDR3 bases are TGTGCCTGGACTCAGGGACAAGAGACCCAGTACTTC. Translated: CAWTQGQETQYF. The full variable domain, its missing parts supplied by reference TRBV30 and TRBJ2-5, is SQTIHQWPATLVQPVGSPLSLECTVEGTSNPNLYWYRQAAGRGLQLLFYSVGIGQISSEVPQNLSASRPQDRQFILSSKKLLLSDSGFYLCAWTQGQETQYFGPGTRLLVL.

The chain combines TRBV9 with TRBJ2-7; TRBD2 aligns across 12 bases. The J call could be wrong; TRBJ2-5 is a better fit for the DNA end. Germline CDR1 reads SGDLS; CDR2 reads YYNGEE. The CDR3 length is 16 residues. The CDR3 region is CASSVLAGGGTETQYF. CDR3 in DNA: TGTGCCAGCAGCGTTCTAGCGGGAGGGGGGACAGAGACCCAGTACTTC.

The chain employs TRBV6-2 or TRBV6-3 and TRBJ2-7; a possible D gene is TRBD1 (6 bases). The CDR3 covers 14 residues. Trimming left V 4 bases short and J 0 bases short, with 10 bases between. CDR1 and CDR2 from the germline V gene are MNHEY and SVGEGT. The CDR3 here is CASSWDTYSYEQYF. CDR3 sequence (DNA): TGTGCCAGCAGTTGGGACACATACTCCTACGAGCAGTACTTC.

The genes are TRBV12-3 or TRBV12-4 and TRBJ2-7; perhaps TRBD2 as D (6 bases). Trimming shortened V by 4 bases and J by 0 bases, and 10 bases separated the two germline ends. The CDR3 sequence is 14 residues long. The CDR3 region is CASSSQGLSYEQYF. The CDR3 region has the DNA TGTGCCAGCAGTTCTCAGGGACTCTCCTACGAGCAGTACTTC.

V is TRBV20-1 and J is TRBJ2-3, with TRBD2 matching 10 bases. This CDR3 comprises 15 residues. Unmatched junction bases numbered 7, after V lost 2 bases and J lost 5 bases. Germline V gene sequence: CDR1 DFQATT, CDR2 SNEGSKA (reference sequence). Written as DNA, the CDR3 is TGCAGTGCTAGACTAGCGGGAGTCTCCGGAGATACGCAGTATTTT. Translating gives CSARLAGVSGDTQYF.

V and J are TRBV5-6 and TRBJ1-1; D is undetermined. The germline V gene encodes CDR1 SGHDT and CDR2 YYEEEE. V lost 3 bases and J lost 3, with 6 bases in between. The CDR3 consists of 12 residues. CDR3 region: CASSYLYTEAFF. In DNA form, the CDR3 reads TGTGCCAGCAGCTACTTGTACACTGAAGCTTTCTTT.

This clonotype was detected once. This chain uses TRBV20-1 with TRBJ2-7; D ambiguous. Germline V gives CDR1 DFQATT, CDR2 SNEGSKA (reference sequence). V lost 1 base and J lost 7, with 17 bases in between. The CDR3 loop spans 14 amino acids. CDR3 sequence: CSARGPESYNEQYF. Written as DNA, the CDR3 is TGCAGTGCTAGAGGGCCGGAATCATACAATGAGCAGTACTTC.

CDR3 nucleotides: TGCGCCAGCAGCCAAACCCCCGACCCCCGCAATGAGCAGTTCTTC. As protein: CASSQTPDPRNEQFF. This rearrangement joins TRBV5-1 to TRBJ2-1; D is ambiguous. In germline, CDR1 is SGHRS, CDR2 YFSETQ. This CDR3 comprises 15 residues. The V end was cut by 4 bases, the J end by 6 bases, with 17 bases between.

The chain is built from TRBV3-1 and TRBJ2-3, with 8 bases matching TRBD2. V was clipped by 4 bases and J by 1 base; unmatched bases: 7. CDR1 and CDR2 from the germline V gene are LGHDT and YNNKEL (reference sequence). The CDR3 is 16 residues long. The CDR3 DNA reads as TGTGCCAGCAGCCCCACCGGGCGGGGGGGCACAGATACGCAGTATTTT. This codes for CASSPTGRGGTDTQYF.

The chain carries TRBV2 and TRBJ2-5; 7 bases align to TRBD1. CDR1 is SNHLY, CDR2 FYNNEI, per germline. V dropped 6 bases and J dropped 0; count of bases not matched to a gene: 7. CDR3 length: 15 residues. CDR3 coding DNA: TGTGCCAGCAGGGAAAGGGACAGCTACCAAGAGACCCAGTACTTC. Translating it yields CASRERDSYQETQYF.

The DNA for the CDR3 is TGTGCCAGCAGCTCCGAAGGTGCAGATACGCAGTATTTT. Amino acid sequence: CASSSEGADTQYF. The V and J genes are TRBV9 and TRBJ2-3, with no clear D. CDR1 and CDR2 from the germline V gene are SGDLS and YYNGEE. This CDR3 region has 13 residues. V lost 4 bases and J 4 bases, leaving 10 bases between the germline ends.

This clonotype was seen only a few times. The chain combines TRBV3-1 with TRBJ2-1, with no clear D. The V and J ends lost 4 bases and 5 bases respectively, with 9 bases between them. CDR3 length: 13 amino acids. Germline loops: CDR1 LGHDT, CDR2 YNNKEL (reference sequence). The CDR3 loop reads CASSLYLNNEQFF. The DNA of the CDR3 is TGTGCCAGCAGCCTATACTTGAACAATGAGCAGTTCTTC.

This clonotype was seen a handful of times. The chain recombines TRBV2 with TRBJ2-3; possibly TRBD1 or TRBD2 for D (6 bases each). The CDR3 spans 15 residues. The V end lost 6 bases, the J end lost 5 bases, and 18 bases lay between the germline ends. Germline loops: CDR1 SNHLY, CDR2 FYNNEI. CDR3 residues: CASSPQQGLKDTQYF. The CDR3 nucleotides read TGTGCCAGCAGCCCCCAACAGGGACTCAAAGATACGCAGTATTTT. The full variable domain, in which reference TRBV2 and TRBJ2-3 provide the parts outside the CDR3, is EPEVTQTPSHQVTQMGQEVILRCVPISNHLYFYWYRQILGQKVEFLVSFYNNEISEKSEIFDDQFSVERPDGSNFTLKIRSTKLEDSAMYFCASSPQQGLKDTQYFGPGTRLTVL.

The sample holds a few counts of this clonotype. The chain combines TRBV5-1 with TRBJ2-7; 9 positions agree with TRBD1. Looked up from germline, CDR1 is SGHRS and CDR2 is YFSETQ. The V gene end was trimmed by 5 bases and the J gene end by 0 bases; junction bases not matched to a gene: 6. This CDR3 is 15 amino acids long. For the CDR3, the DNA is TGCGCCAGCAGTGCCGGGACAGGGCTCTCCTACGAGCAGTACTTC. Translation: CASSAGTGLSYEQYF.

A few counts support this clonotype. The V call is TRBV3-1, the J call TRBJ2-3; weak D call: TRBD1 (6 bases). The CDR3 extends over 16 amino acids. The V gene lost 4 bases and the J gene lost 2 bases, with 16 bases spanning the gap. Germline V gene data show CDR1 as LGHDT and CDR2 as YNNKEL (reference sequence). The CDR3 spells CASSRNRVTATDTQYF. CDR3 DNA: TGTGCCAGCAGCCGAAACAGGGTAACAGCCACAGATACGCAGTATTTT.

The chain is built from TRBV4-1 and TRBJ2-5, with 8 bases identical to TRBD1. The DNA matches TRBJ2-7 better at its end, which makes the J call doubtful. Germline CDR1 and CDR2: MGHRA and YSYEKL. This CDR3 is 15 amino acids long. The CDR3 region is CASSPTAGQGYEQYF. CDR3 DNA sequence: TGCGCCAGCAGCCCGACCGCTGGACAGGGCTACGAGCAGTACTTC.

This rearrangement joins TRBV20-1 to TRBJ1-1; weak D call: TRBD1 (5 bases). Trimming removed 4 bases from V and 4 bases from J, with 16 bases in between. CDR1 DFQATT and CDR2 SNEGSKA come from the germline V gene (reference sequence). This CDR3 has 14 residues. CDR3 amino acids: CSATFGAMSTEAFF. The CDR3 DNA reads TGCAGTGCTACATTCGGGGCAATGAGCACTGAAGCTTTCTTT.

This chain links TRBV4-1 with TRBJ2-5; D remains ambiguous. Trimming cost V 3 bases and J 11 bases, with 16 bases left between them. This CDR3 has 13 amino acids. The germline CDR1 and CDR2 sequences are MGHRA and YSYEKL. The CDR3, as DNA: TGCGCCAGCAGCCAGTACCTAGGGAATGAGCAGTACTTC. This translates into CASSQYLGNEQYF.

Details on this clonotype: A much bigger clone sits one base away, suggesting this may be a read error. The chain couples TRBV4-1 to TRBJ1-4; D gene unclear. This CDR3 contains 13 residues. The V gene's germline CDR1 is MGHRA and CDR2 YSYEKL. CDR3 loop: CAGSQDGMWKLFF. The CDR3 DNA is TGCGCCGGCAGCCAAGATGGAATGTGGAAACTGTTTTTT.

This clonotype was seen a handful of times. This sequence may be a read error, since a much larger clone differs from it by one base. The V call is TRBV25-1, the J call TRBJ2-5; D not certain. Germline V CDR1 and CDR2: MGHDK, SYGVNS. This CDR3 has 12 residues. Trimming left V 6 bases short and J 11 bases short, with 16 bases between. CDR3 loop: CASRGGINEQYF. The CDR3 region has the DNA TGTGCCAGCAGGGGTGGGATCAATGAGCAGTACTTC.

This clonotype was observed many times. The genes are TRBV4-3 and TRBJ2-7; 11 bases align to TRBD1. Germline lookup yields CDR1 LGHNA and CDR2 YSLEER. The CDR3 totals 16 residues. V was pared by 1 base and J by 3 bases, with 5 bases of the junction left unmatched. CDR3 residues: CASSQASGTGGYEQYF. In nucleotides, the CDR3 is TGCGCCAGCAGCCAAGCCTCCGGGACAGGGGGCTACGAGCAGTACTTC.